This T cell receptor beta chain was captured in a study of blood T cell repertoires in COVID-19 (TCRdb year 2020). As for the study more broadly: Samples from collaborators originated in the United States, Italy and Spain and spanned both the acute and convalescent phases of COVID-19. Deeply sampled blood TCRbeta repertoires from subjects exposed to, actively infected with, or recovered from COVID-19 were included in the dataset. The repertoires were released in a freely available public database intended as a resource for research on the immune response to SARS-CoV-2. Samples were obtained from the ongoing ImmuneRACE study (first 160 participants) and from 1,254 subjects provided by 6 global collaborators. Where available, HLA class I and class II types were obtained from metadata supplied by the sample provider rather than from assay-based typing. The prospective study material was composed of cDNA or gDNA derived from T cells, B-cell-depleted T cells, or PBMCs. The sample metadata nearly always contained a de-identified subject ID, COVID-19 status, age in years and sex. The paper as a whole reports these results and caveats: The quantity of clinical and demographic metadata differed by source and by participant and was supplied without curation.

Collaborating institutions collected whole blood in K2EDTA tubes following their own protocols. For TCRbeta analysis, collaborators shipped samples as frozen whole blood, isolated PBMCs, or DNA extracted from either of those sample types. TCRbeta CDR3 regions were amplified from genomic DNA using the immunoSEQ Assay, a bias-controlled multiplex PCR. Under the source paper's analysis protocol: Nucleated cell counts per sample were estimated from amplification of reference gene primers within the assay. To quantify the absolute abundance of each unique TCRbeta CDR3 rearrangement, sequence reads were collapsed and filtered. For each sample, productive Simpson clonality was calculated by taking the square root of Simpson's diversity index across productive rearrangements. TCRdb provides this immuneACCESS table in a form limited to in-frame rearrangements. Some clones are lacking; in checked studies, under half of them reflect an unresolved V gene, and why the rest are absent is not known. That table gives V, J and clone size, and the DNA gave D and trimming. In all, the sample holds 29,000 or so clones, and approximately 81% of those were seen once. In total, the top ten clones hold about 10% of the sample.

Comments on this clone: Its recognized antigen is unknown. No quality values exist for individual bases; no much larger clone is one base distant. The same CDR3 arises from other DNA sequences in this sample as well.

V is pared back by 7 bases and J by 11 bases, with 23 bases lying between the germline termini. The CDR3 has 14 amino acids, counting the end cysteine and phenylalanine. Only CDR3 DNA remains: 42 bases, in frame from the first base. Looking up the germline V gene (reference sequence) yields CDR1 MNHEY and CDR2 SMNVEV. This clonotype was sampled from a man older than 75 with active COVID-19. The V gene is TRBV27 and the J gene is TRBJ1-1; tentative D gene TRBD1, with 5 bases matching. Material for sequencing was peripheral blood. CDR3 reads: CASTTGTGGSEAFF. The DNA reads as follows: TGTGCCAGCACCACCGGGACGGGGGGAAGTGAGGCTTTCTTT.